The TCR beta chain described here comes from a study of T cell repertoires in cytomegalovirus infection. A remark on this clonotype: What it binds is unknown.

Study conclusions and caveats: In two of eight donors, the top clonotype was HLA-C-restricted CMV-specific. The study identified carriers of CMV plus the relevant HLA from cumulative public TCR beta family frequency.

This CDR3 has 16 amino acids. With 2 bases removed from V and 3 bases from J, the gap between germline ends came to 17 bases. Germline CDR1 and CDR2: LGHNT and FRNRAP. TCRdb re-analysed the reads in MiXCR, keeping a single row per CDR3 protein. In the table there are some 700,000 distinct CDR3 sequences, 30% to 35% of which are singletons. This TCR came from a human donor in good health (CMV status not recorded). Some clones in this sample may be carry-over from other donors' samples. This chain uses TRBV12-5 with TRBJ2-7; maybe TRBD2 (6 bases). This specimen was cultured PBMCs, taken from culture after CMV antigen stimulation. The CDR3 DNA is TGTGCTAGTGGTTTGATCCTCGGCGGGGAAAACTACGAGCAGTACTTC. As protein: CASGLILGGENYEQYF.